Reported below is one TCR beta chain. The data were produced by immunoSEQ multiplex PCR, yet TCRdb's version contains in-frame clones alone and is incomplete. The sample contains about 180,000 clones, 88% of which appear only once. Germline V gene sequence: CDR1 KGHDR, CDR2 SFDVKD. CDR3 length equals 17 residues. With 3 bases clipped from V and 4 bases from J, the junction kept 7 bases outside the gene matches. These data come from a study of T cell responses to AZD1222 COVID-19 vaccine. The rearrangement joins TRBV24-1 to TRBJ2-6; 8 bases map to TRBD2. This receptor was taken from an adult who received the AZD1222 COVID-19 vaccine. Sequenced material: peripheral blood, taken 28 days after the second AZD1222 dose. This CDR3 is CATSDLPGGPGANVLTF. The CDR3 nucleotides are TGTGCCACCAGTGATCTCCCGGGAGGGCCCGGGGCCAACGTCCTGACTTTC.